This T cell receptor beta chain was identified in a study of T cell responses to AZD1222 COVID-19 vaccine. Only in-frame clones appear in the TCRdb table, and some are missing; sequencing was by immunoSEQ multiplex PCR. In the table there are 96,000 or so clones, approximately 87% of which are singletons. On this clone: Its matching antigen is unknown.

Overall study results and limits: Just a handful of AZD1222 recipients were seropositive at baseline. Spike-spanning, vaccine-associated CD4 TCRs were dominant at 160-218 and 743-854.

The source was peripheral blood, collected on day 0 of AZD1222 vaccination. The sequence was collected from an adult in good health.

CDR3 nucleotide sequence: TGTGCCTGGAGCCAGACCGGGGAGCTGTTTTTT. Its translation: CAWSQTGELFF. The chain links TRBV30 to TRBJ2-2; no firm D call. The CDR3 length is 11 residues. Trimming cost V 3 bases and J 5 bases, with 4 bases left between them. CDR1 and CDR2 from the germline V gene are GTSNPN and SVGIG (reference sequence).